This T cell receptor (beta chain) was retrieved from a study of cytomegalovirus exposure and HLA in healthy donors. Germline V gene sequence: CDR1 KGHSH, CDR2 LQKENI. CDR3 length: 13 residues. Trimming cost V 5 bases and J 4 bases, with 11 bases left between them. The PCR employed 60 Vbeta primers together with 13 Jbeta primers. Method: immunoSEQ multiplex PCR; TCRdb's copy keeps in-frame clones and lacks some. Of under 200,000 clones listed, about three quarters are singletons. J is TRBJ1-2 and V is TRBV18; perhaps TRBD1 as D (6 bases). The sequence was obtained from a man younger than 30 in good health and CMV-seronegative. The sequenced sample consisted of PBMCs. The CDR3 region is CASSSDRSYGYTF. DNA of the CDR3: TGTGCCAGCTCATCGGACAGATCCTATGGCTACACCTTC.